The next 8 T cell receptor beta chains were all read from a single sample in a study of CD8+CD57+ T cells in acquired aplastic anemia. An expansion of CD8+CD57+ cells by flow cytometry had been shown in patients chosen for sequencing. CDR3 and TCR beta VDJ profiling relied on genomic DNA as the template. TCRdb passed the reads through MiXCR, listing each CDR3 protein once. Of around 180,000 distinct CDR3 sequences listed, roughly half are singletons. Sequencing input: sorted CD4+, CD8+, or CD8+CD57+ T cells (not recorded which) from PBMCs. Receptor source: a human donor with aplastic anemia.

This clonotype showed up many times. The chain combines TRBV5-1 with TRBJ2-1; possible D gene TRBD2, 6 bases. Trimming stripped 4 bases from V and 4 bases from J, with 15 bases between. Germline CDR1 and CDR2: SGHRS and YFSETQ. This CDR3 comprises 15 residues. The CDR3 DNA is TGCGCCAGCAGCCCCGGGGGATCCCCTTACAATGAGCAGTTCTTC. Translated: CASSPGGSPYNEQFF.

Comments on this clonotype: It may be a read error: a sequence one base away is much more abundant. The V gene is TRBV19, the J gene TRBJ2-7; D unresolved. The CDR3 consists of 14 residues. Germline V gene lookup returns CDR1 LNHDA and CDR2 SQIVND (reference sequence). The CDR3 here is CASSSDPNGYERYF. CDR3 nucleotide sequence: TGTGCCAGCAGCTCAGACCCCAACGGGTACGAGCGGTACTTC.

This chain connects TRBV2 to TRBJ1-2; D gene ambiguous. Trimming took off 6 bases at V and 6 bases at J, with 20 bases between the two ends. Germline CDR1 and CDR2: SNHLY and FYNNEI. This CDR3 spans 15 amino acids. Here the CDR3 DNA reads TGTGCCAGCAGCCAATCGGCCGCCCCGCTGGATGGCTACACCTTC. Protein product: CASSQSAAPLDGYTF.

At least ten counts were recorded for this clonotype. The V gene is TRBV7-2, the J gene TRBJ2-5; perhaps TRBD2 as D (7 bases). Germline lookup yields CDR1 SGHTA and CDR2 FQGNSA. V shed 5 bases and J shed 5 bases, with 27 bases lying between them. The CDR3 is 18 amino acids. The CDR3 region is CASSRLAGFAGAGETQYF. CDR3 nucleotide sequence: TGTGCCAGCAGCCGTTTGGCAGGTTTCGCGGGGGCCGGTGAGACCCAGTACTTC.

The table lists this clonotype with a few counts. The chain is built from TRBV7-9 and TRBJ1-1; tentative D call: TRBD1 (5 bases). Germline values: CDR1 SEHNR, CDR2 FQNEAQ (reference sequence). This CDR3 has 13 residues. V was cut by 4 bases and J by 5 bases, with 11 bases left in between. CDR3 residues: CASSSQGGTEAFF. CDR3 DNA: TGTGCCAGCAGCTCGCAGGGTGGAACTGAAGCTTTCTTT. Combining the CDR3 with reference TRBV7-9 and TRBJ1-1 gives the whole variable domain DTGVSQNPRHKITKRGQNVTFRCDPISEHNRLYWYRQTLGQGPEFLTYFQNEAQLEKSRLLSDRFSAERPKGSFSTLEIQRTEQGDSAMYLCASSSQGGTEAFFGQGTRLTVV.

The CDR3 here is CASSLRPGEGYEQYF. Written as DNA, the CDR3 is TGTGCCAGCAGCTTAAGGCCAGGGGAGGGCTACGAGCAGTACTTC. This rearrangement joins TRBV7-2 to TRBJ2-7, with D possibly TRBD2 on 7 matching bases. V gave up 2 bases and J gave up 3 bases, with 14 bases separating them. CDR1 and CDR2 (germline): SGHTA, FQGNSA. The CDR3 extends over 15 amino acids.

This clonotype came up once. Being one base from a much bigger clone, this may be a read error. The chain joins TRBV11-1 to TRBJ2-3; 8 nucleotides align to TRBD2. CDR3 length: 15 amino acids. Germline V gene data show CDR1 as SGHAT and CDR2 as FQDESV (reference sequence). CDR3 sequence (DNA): TGTGACAGCAGCCTACAAGCGGGGGCCACAGATACGCAGTATTTT. Its protein product is CDSSLQAGATDTQYF.

The sample holds a few counts of this clonotype. The chain uses TRBV24-1 and TRBJ2-1; D unclear. Trimming shortened V by 4 bases and J by 8 bases, and 8 bases separated the two germline ends. Looked up from germline, CDR1 is KGHDR and CDR2 is SFDVKD. This CDR3 has 12 residues. CDR3 bases: TGTGCCACCAGTGAGTACGATGATGAGCAGTTCTTC. Its translation: CATSEYDDEQFF.